The 15 T cell receptor beta chains in this list originate from one sample, sequenced in a study. TCRdb redid the calling of the RT-PCR reads with MiXCR, one entry per CDR3 protein. The sample has approximately 720,000 distinct CDR3 sequences, approximately 15% seen once; the top ten hold roughly 4%. Sequences were obtained from memory CD4+ T cells from blood. The source is a female donor in good health, serving as a healthy control.

This clonotype was picked up many times. The rearrangement links TRBV9 to TRBJ1-5; 7 bases are shared with TRBD1. With V trimmed by 4 bases and J by 7 bases, 8 bases remained unmatched. This CDR3 comprises 14 residues. Germline assignment: CDR1 SGDLS and CDR2 YYNGEE. The CDR3 loop reads CASSRGLSEQPQHF. CDR3 DNA: TGTGCCAGCAGCAGGGGGCTATCAGAACAGCCCCAGCATTTT.

The chain is built from TRBV5-1 and TRBJ2-1; no clear D gene. V shed 0 bases and J shed 0 bases, with 10 bases lying between them. Germline assignment: CDR1 SGHRS and CDR2 YFSETQ. CDR3 length: 16 residues. CDR3 sequence (DNA): TGCGCCAGCAGCTTGGTCGGTTGGAGCTCCTACAATGAGCAGTTCTTC. Its translation is CASSLVGWSSYNEQFF.

This clonotype was picked up a small number of times. The CDR3 DNA reads as TGTGCCAGCAGTTACTCTGCATGGGCGACGACATCCTACGAGCAGTACTTC. Translation: CASSYSAWATTSYEQYF. The chain has TRBV6-5 and TRBJ2-7; D is ambiguous. This CDR3 has 17 amino acids. V was cut by 0 bases and J by 1 base, with 16 bases left in between. From germline, CDR1 is MNHEY and CDR2 SVGAGI.

The CDR3 DNA sequence: TGTGCCAGCGGACCTGGGGACCGAATACCCGGTCCCTACGAGCAGTACTTC. Protein product: CASGPGDRIPGPYEQYF. The V and J genes are TRBV3-1 and TRBJ2-7, with D possibly being TRBD1 or TRBD2 (5 bases each). Deletions cut 8 bases from V and 2 bases from J, with 25 bases between. The germline V gene encodes CDR1 LGHDT and CDR2 YNNKEL (reference sequence). CDR3 length: 17 amino acids.

In the case of this clonotype: This may stem from a read error, because a much larger clone lies one nucleotide away. The chain employs TRBV7-8 and TRBJ2-7; no reliable D call. V lost 5 bases to trimming and J lost 3 bases, with 5 bases between them. The CDR3 length is 11 residues. Germline CDR1 and CDR2: SGHVS and FQNEAQ. The CDR3 bases are TGTGCCAGCAGCACCTACTACGAGCAGTACTTC. Encoded protein: CASSTYYEQYF.

This clonotype was found many times. V is TRBV12-3 or TRBV12-4 and J is TRBJ2-1; a weak D match, TRBD1 (5 bases). This CDR3 comprises 15 residues. With 5 bases removed from V and 2 bases from J, the gap between germline ends came to 13 bases. This chain's CDR3 is CASSADSYTYNEQFF. Written as DNA, the CDR3 is TGTGCCAGCAGTGCTGACAGCTATACCTACAATGAGCAGTTCTTC.

The table lists this clonotype with a few counts. The chain is built from TRBV27 and TRBJ2-5; TRBD2 aligns across 7 bases. J gave up 3 bases and V 7 bases, and 11 bases lay outside the gene matches. Germline assignment: CDR1 MNHEY and CDR2 SMNVEV (reference sequence). The CDR3 has 15 amino acids. The CDR3 reads CASKFYSRGEETQYF. The CDR3 bases are TGTGCCAGCAAATTCTACTCCCGGGGGGAAGAGACCCAGTACTTC.

In its sample, this clonotype was seen a few times. The chain combines TRBV7-8 with TRBJ2-2, with 8 nucleotides matching TRBD1. Per germline, CDR1 SGHVS and CDR2 FQNEAQ. Trimming at V came to 3 bases and at J to 4 bases, leaving 4 bases not matched to a gene. This CDR3 is 15 amino acids long. The DNA for the CDR3 is TGTGCCAGCAGCTTCTCAGGGGGCTCCACCGGGGAGCTGTTTTTT. Its translation: CASSFSGGSTGELFF. Complete variable domain (other parts from reference TRBV7-8 and TRBJ2-2): GAGVSQSPRYKVAKRGQDVALRCDPISGHVSLFWYQQALGQGPEFLTYFQNEAQLDKSGLPSDRFFAERPEGSVSTLKIQRTQQEDSAVYLCASSFSGGSTGELFFGEGSRLTVL.

Many counts were recorded for this clonotype. V gene TRBV4-3 combines with J gene TRBJ2-5; TRBD1 aligns across 7 bases. V shed 0 bases, J shed 2 bases, and the junction held 3 bases outside the gene matches. CDR1 LGHNA and CDR2 YSLEER come from the germline V gene. The CDR3 covers 15 residues. CDR3 nucleotide sequence: TGCGCCAGCAGCCAAGAAGACAGGGCTCAAGAGACCCAGTACTTC. Protein sequence: CASSQEDRAQETQYF.

Ten or more counts support this clonotype. The chain uses TRBV12-3 or TRBV12-4 and TRBJ1-5; 8 positions match TRBD1. J lost 7 bases, V lost 7 bases, and 15 bases had no gene match. This CDR3 spans 16 amino acids. DNA of the CDR3: TGTGCCAGCAAACCAGAACACGGACAGGGTCCCCAGCCCCAGCATTTT. The encoded protein is CASKPEHGQGPQPQHF.

This clonotype was counted a few times. The V call is TRBV10-3, the J call TRBJ2-2; TRBD1 matches at 8 bases. The CDR3 covers 15 residues. CDR1 is ENHRY and CDR2 is SYGVKD in the germline V gene. The V and J ends lost 9 bases and 4 bases, in that order; junction bases with no gene match: 10. This CDR3 reads CAISKTGVGTGELFF. The CDR3 DNA reads TGTGCCATAAGTAAGACAGGGGTCGGCACCGGGGAGCTGTTTTTT.

This clonotype was observed a few times. The chain joins TRBV20-1 to TRBJ1-2; D is uncertain. Germline values: CDR1 DFQATT, CDR2 SNEGSKA (reference sequence). Trimming took off 5 bases at V and 4 bases at J, with 11 bases between the two ends. The CDR3 has 12 amino acids. In nucleotides, the CDR3 is TGCAGTGCTTCTCCTAATTCCTATGGCTACACCTTC. Translating gives CSASPNSYGYTF.

The table lists this clonotype with a few counts. The chain is built from TRBV24-1 and TRBJ2-5; the D call may be TRBD1 or TRBD2 (5 bases each). Germline loops: CDR1 KGHDR, CDR2 SFDVKD. Trimming removed 3 bases at V and 7 bases at J, with 23 bases between. The CDR3 length is 17 residues. CDR3 residues: CATSDPSGPVPSGTQYF. Written as DNA, the CDR3 is TGTGCCACCAGTGATCCGTCGGGACCGGTACCCTCAGGGACCCAGTACTTC.

This clonotype was seen a few times. The chain combines TRBV7-6 with TRBJ1-5; a possible D gene is TRBD1 (6 bases). CDR3 length: 14 amino acids. Looked up from germline, CDR1 is SGHVS and CDR2 is FNYEAQ. Trimming stripped 5 bases from V and 4 bases from J, with 12 bases between. This CDR3 is CASSLQGRNQPQHF. In DNA, the CDR3 is TGTGCCAGCAGCCTACAGGGTAGGAATCAGCCCCAGCATTTT. Together with reference TRBV7-6 and TRBJ1-5, the CDR3 gives the full variable domain: GAGVSQSPRYKVTKRGQDVALRCDPISGHVSLYWYRQALGQGPEFLTYFNYEAQQDKSGLPNDRFSAERPEGSISTLTIQRTEQRDSAMYRCASSLQGRNQPQHFGDGTRLSIL.

This rearrangement joins TRBV5-1 to TRBJ2-7; TRBD1 aligns across 8 bases. CDR3 size: 15 residues. Germline assignment: CDR1 SGHRS and CDR2 YFSETQ. V dropped 3 bases and J dropped 4; count of bases not matched to a gene: 9. This CDR3 reads CASSSQGQGRYEQYF. For the CDR3, the DNA is TGCGCCAGCAGCTCCCAAGGACAGGGTCGGTACGAGCAGTACTTC.